One and the same sample provided the 25 T cell receptor beta chains below, sequenced in a study of blood T cell repertoires in COVID-19. Clones were read by immunoSEQ multiplex PCR, and TCRdb kept only the in-frame ones, dropping some. The sample contains about 120,000 clones, roughly 87% of which appear only once. The sequencing sample was made of peripheral blood. These receptors were taken from a human donor in a cohort sampled during active COVID-19.

The V gene is TRBV7-9, the J gene TRBJ1-1; D is unclear. The CDR3 runs to 13 residues. Per the germline V gene, CDR1 is SEHNR and CDR2 is FQNEAQ (reference sequence). The V end was cut by 2 bases, the J end by 1 base, with 5 bases between. In DNA, the CDR3 is TGTGCCAGCAGCTTATCAGGGAACACTGAAGCTTTCTTT. Protein product: CASSLSGNTEAFF.

This clone showed up just a few times. The rearrangement uses TRBV5-8 and TRBJ1-4, with 9 bases matching TRBD1. Trimming removed 3 bases from V and 4 bases from J; junction bases left unmatched: 1. Germline V CDR1 and CDR2: SGHTS, YDEGEE. The CDR3 totals 14 residues. The CDR3: CASSWTGVNEKLFF. The CDR3 DNA sequence: TGTGCCAGCAGCTGGACAGGGGTTAATGAAAAACTGTTTTTT.

The chain recombines TRBV7-9 with TRBJ1-6, with 10 bases matching TRBD1. The CDR3 is made up of 15 amino acids. Germline CDR1 is SEHNR and CDR2 is FQNEAQ (reference sequence). V shed 5 bases, J shed 10 bases, and the junction held 8 bases outside the gene matches. CDR3 sequence: CASSGRQGAQSPLHF. For the CDR3, the DNA is TGTGCCAGCAGCGGCAGACAGGGGGCCCAATCACCCCTCCACTTT.

CDR3: CASSEGTAGTGELFF. CDR3 bases: TGTGCCAGCAGTGAAGGGACAGCCGGAACCGGGGAGCTGTTTTTT. V gene TRBV6-1 combines with J gene TRBJ2-2; TRBD1 might be the D (6 bases). This CDR3 region has 15 residues. Germline V lookup: CDR1 MNHNS, CDR2 SASEGT. The V end lost 1 base, the J end lost 5 bases, and 11 bases lay between the germline ends.

This clone was seen only once. J is TRBJ2-1 and V is TRBV19, with 10 bases identical to TRBD1. Germline-derived CDR1 and CDR2 are LNHDA and SQIVND (reference sequence). With V trimmed by 3 bases and J by 6 bases, 5 bases remained unmatched. This CDR3 region has 15 residues. CDR3 coding DNA: TGTGCCAGTAGTATCCGGGACAGGGGCCCCAATGAGCAGTTCTTC. Its translation: CASSIRDRGPNEQFF.

The sample holds a few counts of this clone. The V gene is TRBV6-5, the J gene TRBJ2-1; 9 bases are a match to TRBD1. J was trimmed by 10 bases and V by 6 bases; bases with no gene match: 4. There are 12 residues in the CDR3. Germline V gene sequence: CDR1 MNHEY, CDR2 SVGAGI. CDR3 nucleotide sequence: TGTGCCAGCAGCACAGGGGGCCGGGAGCAGTTCTTC. Its translation: CASSTGGREQFF.

V usage is TRBV10-3 and J usage is TRBJ2-1; 7 bases line up with TRBD2. Germline V lookup: CDR1 ENHRY, CDR2 SYGVKD. Trimming cost V 7 bases and J 5 bases; bases outside gene matches: 11. The CDR3 covers 15 residues. The CDR3 loop is CAIKVGGSSNNEQFF. The CDR3 DNA sequence: TGTGCCATCAAAGTCGGCGGGAGTAGCAACAATGAGCAGTTCTTC.

This rearrangement joins TRBV30 to TRBJ1-2; 7 bases map to TRBD1. CDR3 length: 12 amino acids. Losses at the gene ends were 3 bases for V and 6 bases for J; bases not matched to a gene: 4. Per the germline V gene, CDR1 is GTSNPN and CDR2 is SVGIG (reference sequence). In DNA form, the CDR3 reads TGTGCCTGGAGCCGACAGGGCCATGGCTACACCTTC. This encodes CAWSRQGHGYTF.

The chain links TRBV6-1 to TRBJ1-4; D gene uncertain. The CDR3 runs to 15 residues. Between the trimmed V and J ends, which lost 2 bases and 0 bases, there was a span of 7 bases. From germline, CDR1 is MNHNS and CDR2 SASEGT. The CDR3 bases are TGTGCCAGCAGTGAATCAGGTGCAACTAATGAAAAACTGTTTTTT. It is translated as CASSESGATNEKLFF.

The chain is built from TRBV9 and TRBJ2-6; D possibly corresponds to TRBD1 (5 bases). The length of the CDR3 is 18 residues. The germline V gene has CDR1 SGDLS and CDR2 YYNGEE. Trimming stripped 4 bases from V and 2 bases from J, with 19 bases between. The CDR3 region has the DNA TGTGCCAGCAGCCCCCCGGCAGGGTTTTTTACTGGGGCCAACGTCCTGACTTTC. It codes for CASSPPAGFFTGANVLTF.

The CDR3, as DNA: TGTGCCAGCAGCCAGAACGGACAGACTAATTCACCCCTCCACTTT. Translation: CASSQNGQTNSPLHF. V gene TRBV5-5 combines with J gene TRBJ1-6, with D perhaps TRBD1 (6 bases). The germline V gene encodes CDR1 SGHKS and CDR2 YYEKEE (reference sequence). The CDR3 is 15 amino acids. The germline V and J ends were trimmed by 4 bases and 6 bases, with 14 bases remaining between them.

The V and J genes are TRBV18 and TRBJ1-2; TRBD1 agrees at 7 bases. Germline values: CDR1 KGHSH, CDR2 LQKENI. J was trimmed by 7 bases and V by 0 bases; bases with no gene match: 8. This CDR3 contains 15 residues. CDR3 region: CASSPPTGLKGGYTF. CDR3 in DNA: TGTGCCAGCTCACCACCGACAGGGCTGAAGGGTGGCTACACCTTC. The full variable domain, with the rest looked up from reference TRBV18 and TRBJ1-2, is NAGVMQNPRHLVRRRGQEARLRCSPMKGHSHVYWYRQLPEEGLKFMVYLQKENIIDESGMPKERFSAEFPKEGPSILRIQQVVRGDSAAYFCASSPPTGLKGGYTFGSGTRLTVV.

This clone occurred a few times. The chain links TRBV4-2 to TRBJ1-4, with 7 bases that match TRBD1. Germline V gives CDR1 LGHNA, CDR2 YNFKEQ. Trimming cost V 4 bases and J 1 base; bases outside gene matches: 9. The CDR3 has 17 amino acids. CDR3 nucleotides: TGTGCCAGCAGCCGGAGGGGACAGCCGGTAACTAATGAAAAACTGTTTTTT. It yields the protein CASSRRGQPVTNEKLFF.

This clone appeared a single time. This chain uses TRBV7-3 with TRBJ2-1; 7 positions match TRBD2. This CDR3 is 15 amino acids long. From germline, CDR1 is SGHTA and CDR2 FQGTGA. V was pared by 5 bases and J by 0 bases, with 4 bases of the junction left unmatched. In nucleotides, the CDR3 is TGTGCCAGCAGCCAAGCGGGGCCCTCCTACAATGAGCAGTTCTTC. This translates into CASSQAGPSYNEQFF.

This sequence joins TRBV7-6 and TRBJ2-5, with 8 bases identical to TRBD1. Per the germline V gene, CDR1 is SGHVS and CDR2 is FNYEAQ. This CDR3 is 18 amino acids long. With V trimmed by 4 bases and J by 4 bases, 17 bases remained unmatched. Here the CDR3 DNA reads TGTGCCAGCAGCTCCCAGACACCCAGGGGGCGACTCAGAGAGACCCAGTACTTC. This translates into CASSSQTPRGRLRETQYF.

The chain combines TRBV9 with TRBJ1-2; tentative D call: TRBD1 (5 bases). Germline V gives CDR1 SGDLS, CDR2 YYNGEE. Trimming removed 0 bases from V and 8 bases from J, with 17 bases in between. This CDR3 has 15 amino acids. CDR3 sequence (DNA): TGTGCCAGCAGCGTAGTGGAGGGGAACGTATTCGGCTACACCTTC. Amino acids: CASSVVEGNVFGYTF.

This clone appeared a single time. The chain carries TRBV18 and TRBJ2-3; TRBD1 matches 8 bases. V was clipped by 0 bases and J by 5 bases; unmatched bases: 4. From germline, CDR1 is KGHSH and CDR2 LQKENI. CDR3 length equals 15 residues. The CDR3 sequence: CASSPPSGGQDTQYF. CDR3 DNA sequence: TGTGCCAGCTCACCACCGTCAGGGGGCCAAGATACGCAGTATTTT.

This rearrangement joins TRBV20-1 to TRBJ1-1; D is unclear. This CDR3 region has 11 residues. V lost 5 bases and J 7 bases, leaving 11 bases between the germline ends. CDR1 and CDR2 (germline): DFQATT, SNEGSKA (reference sequence). The chain's CDR3 is CSAQAYSEAFF. As DNA, the CDR3 is TGCAGTGCTCAGGCGTACAGTGAAGCTTTCTTT.

The CDR3 DNA is TGTGCCAGTAGGACGGGACAGGGGAACTATGGCTACACCTTC. This gives the protein CASRTGQGNYGYTF. V and J are TRBV19 and TRBJ1-2; 10 bases are a match to TRBD1. The CDR3 extends over 14 amino acids. Germline V gene lookup returns CDR1 LNHDA and CDR2 SQIVND (reference sequence). Losses at the gene ends were 6 bases for V and 2 bases for J; bases not matched to a gene: 3.

V gene TRBV6-5 combines with J gene TRBJ2-5, with D hard to call. The CDR3 length is 12 residues. Germline CDR1 reads MNHEY; CDR2 reads SVGAGI. V lost 7 bases, J lost 2 bases, and 8 bases lay in between. The CDR3 nucleotides read TGTGCCAGCACCCACACACAAGAGACCCAGTACTTC. Its protein is CASTHTQETQYF.

The chain links TRBV6-5 to TRBJ1-5; TRBD1 agrees at 7 bases. The CDR3 is made up of 14 amino acids. V trimming: 5 bases; J trimming: 4 bases; junction bases outside the gene matches: 5. CDR1 and CDR2 from the germline V gene are MNHEY and SVGAGI. DNA of the CDR3: TGTGCCAGCAGTCGGGGACAGCGTAATCAGCCCCAGCATTTT. Translating gives CASSRGQRNQPQHF.

The chain recombines TRBV5-1 with TRBJ2-7, with 10 bases fitting TRBD1. CDR1 and CDR2 (germline): SGHRS, YFSETQ. Germline trimming cut 0 bases from V and 4 bases from J; bases unmatched to any gene: 4. The CDR3 totals 15 residues. The DNA for the CDR3 is TGCGCCAGCAGCTTGGCCGGGGGACAGGGGTACGAGCAGTACTTC. This translates into CASSLAGGQGYEQYF.

The rearrangement joins TRBV19 to TRBJ2-3; D is perhaps TRBD2 (5 bases). The CDR3 covers 16 residues. Germline CDR1 LNHDA, CDR2 SQIVND (reference sequence). V lost 3 bases and J lost 2, with 15 bases in between. The chain's CDR3 is CASSMNGPGDTDTQYF. CDR3 nucleotides: TGTGCCAGTAGTATGAACGGACCCGGGGACACAGATACGCAGTATTTT.

The V and J genes are TRBV5-1 and TRBJ2-3; weak D call: TRBD1 (6 bases). The CDR3 has 18 residues. The V gene lost 4 bases and the J gene lost 1 base, with 22 bases spanning the gap. Germline V gene lookup returns CDR1 SGHRS and CDR2 YFSETQ. The CDR3 bases are TGCGCCAGCAGCCTCTACAGGGTGAACCAGCGAGGCACAGATACGCAGTATTTT. Protein: CASSLYRVNQRGTDTQYF.

The CDR3 nucleotides read TGTGCCATCAGTGAGCCGGGACAGGGTTCCGTAGCCCAGCATTTT. Amino acids: CAISEPGQGSVAQHF. The chain employs TRBV10-3 and TRBJ1-5; the match to TRBD1 covers 9 bases. CDR1 is ENHRY and CDR2 is SYGVKD in the germline V gene. V dropped 2 bases and J dropped 11; count of bases not matched to a gene: 10. This CDR3 has 15 residues.